Shown below are 8 T cell receptor beta chains from a single sample sequenced in a study of cytomegalovirus exposure and HLA in healthy donors. PCR used 60 Vbeta primers and 13 Jbeta primers. Generated by immunoSEQ multiplex PCR, the TCRdb table keeps only in-frame clones and is missing some. The sample lists 150,000 to 200,000 clones, under 80% occurring once. Sequencing used PBMCs. The receptors come from a woman aged 30 to 39 in good health and CMV-seronegative.

V and J are TRBV9 and TRBJ2-1; tentative D call: TRBD2 (5 bases). Germline V gene lookup returns CDR1 SGDLS and CDR2 YYNGEE. Trimming removed 3 bases at V and 6 bases at J, with 19 bases between. The length of the CDR3 is 16 residues. This CDR3 is CASSDPPGVSVNEQFF. CDR3 nucleotide sequence: TGTGCCAGCAGCGACCCCCCCGGGGTATCGGTCAATGAGCAGTTCTTC.

J is TRBJ1-4 and V is TRBV7-9; D is unresolved. With 4 bases removed from V and 0 bases from J, the gap between germline ends came to 12 bases. CDR1 SEHNR and CDR2 FQNEAQ come from the germline V gene (reference sequence). The CDR3 is 16 residues long. The CDR3 spells CASSSFFVATNEKLFF. The CDR3 DNA follows: TGTGCCAGCAGCTCCTTTTTTGTCGCAACTAATGAAAAACTGTTTTTT.

The J gene is TRBJ2-4, the V gene TRBV2; TRBD2 is a possible D gene (5 bases). Germline assignment: CDR1 SNHLY and CDR2 FYNNEI. CDR3 length equals 13 residues. V lost 6 bases, J lost 9 bases, and 15 bases lay in between. CDR3 sequence reads: CASSASSLGIQYF. The CDR3 DNA reads as TGTGCCAGCAGCGCCTCTAGCCTAGGCATTCAGTACTTC.

V gene TRBV5-1 combines with J gene TRBJ1-2; 8 bases line up with TRBD1. The CDR3 contains 14 residues. Looked up from germline, CDR1 is SGHRS and CDR2 is YFSETQ. Unmatched junction bases numbered 4, after V lost 3 bases and J lost 3 bases. The CDR3 sequence: CASSSGQGHYGYTF. The CDR3 DNA sequence: TGCGCCAGCAGCTCCGGACAGGGCCACTATGGCTACACCTTC.

The chain links TRBV10-3 to TRBJ2-2, with 8 bases that match TRBD1. Losses at the gene ends were 6 bases for V and 5 bases for J; bases not matched to a gene: 5. The CDR3 loop spans 14 amino acids. Per the germline V gene, CDR1 is ENHRY and CDR2 is SYGVKD. CDR3 sequence: CAIRRTGLTGELFF. CDR3 sequence (DNA): TGTGCCATCAGGAGGACAGGGTTGACCGGGGAGCTGTTTTTT.

V and J are TRBV11-2 and TRBJ1-1; 7 bases align to TRBD1. Looked up from germline, CDR1 is SGHAT and CDR2 is FQNNGV. J was trimmed by 5 bases and V by 5 bases; bases with no gene match: 17. The CDR3 contains 17 residues. The CDR3 loop is CASSLDRAPPGETEAFF. The CDR3 DNA sequence: TGTGCCAGCAGCCTTGACAGGGCCCCGCCGGGGGAGACTGAAGCTTTCTTT.

The rearrangement joins TRBV12-5 to TRBJ1-4, with TRBD1 identical over 7 bases. This CDR3 is built from 12 residues. CDR1 LGHNT and CDR2 FRNRAP come from the germline V gene. The CDR3 sequence is CALTGTNEKLFF. The CDR3 region has the DNA TGTGCCCTGACAGGGACTAATGAAAAACTGTTTTTT.

This clone was seen a few times. The V and J genes are TRBV5-6 and TRBJ2-3; TRBD1 matches at 10 bases. The length of the CDR3 is 13 residues. V shed 9 bases and J 5 bases; nucleotides not matched to a gene: 6. Germline CDR1 SGHDT, CDR2 YYEEEE. The CDR3, as DNA: TGTGCCACCGGGACAGGGGTAATAGATACGCAGTATTTT. Residues: CATGTGVIDTQYF.